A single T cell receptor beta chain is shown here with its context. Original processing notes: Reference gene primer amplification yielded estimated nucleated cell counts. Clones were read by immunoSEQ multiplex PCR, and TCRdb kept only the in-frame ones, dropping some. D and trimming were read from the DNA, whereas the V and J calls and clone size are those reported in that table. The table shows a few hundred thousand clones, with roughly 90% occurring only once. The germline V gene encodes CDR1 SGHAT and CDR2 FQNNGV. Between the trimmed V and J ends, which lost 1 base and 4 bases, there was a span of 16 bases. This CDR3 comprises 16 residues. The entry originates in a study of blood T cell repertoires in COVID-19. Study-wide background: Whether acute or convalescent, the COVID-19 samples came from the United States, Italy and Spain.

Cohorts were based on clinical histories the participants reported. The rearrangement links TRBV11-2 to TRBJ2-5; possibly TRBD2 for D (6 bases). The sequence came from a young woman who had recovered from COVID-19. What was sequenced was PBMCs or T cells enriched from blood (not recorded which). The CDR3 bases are TGTGCCAGCAGCTTAGTTGCTAGCGTTGCCGGAGAGACCCAGTACTTC. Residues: CASSLVASVAGETQYF.